Below, 8 T cell receptor beta chains from the same sample are listed, as sequenced in a study of blood T cell repertoires in COVID-19. Profiling relied on immunoSEQ multiplex PCR, and the TCRdb table lists in-frame clones only, not all of them. The data contain some 220,000 clones, approximately 90% of them singletons. Sequenced input: PBMCs or T cells enriched from blood (not recorded which). These receptors were obtained from a woman in her 30s who had recovered from COVID-19.

The chain is built from TRBV9 and TRBJ1-1; D remains unclear. The CDR3 totals 14 residues. The V gene's germline CDR1 is SGDLS and CDR2 YYNGEE. Trimming removed 4 bases at V and 1 base at J, with 11 bases between. The CDR3 loop is CASSPGGPNTEAFF. For the CDR3, the DNA is TGTGCCAGCAGCCCCGGAGGACCGAACACTGAAGCTTTCTTT.

The genes are TRBV2 and TRBJ1-1; tentatively, D is TRBD1 (5 bases). The germline V and J ends were trimmed by 4 bases and 5 bases, with 11 bases remaining between them. Germline lookup yields CDR1 SNHLY and CDR2 FYNNEI. This CDR3 is built from 13 residues. The CDR3 here is CASSGGVGTEAFF. CDR3 in DNA: TGTGCCAGCAGTGGGGGGGTAGGGACTGAAGCTTTCTTT. The complete variable domain, with remaining parts taken from reference TRBV2 and TRBJ1-1, reads EPEVTQTPSHQVTQMGQEVILRCVPISNHLYFYWYRQILGQKVEFLVSFYNNEISEKSEIFDDQFSVERPDGSNFTLKIRSTKLEDSAMYFCASSGGVGTEAFFGQGTRLTVV.

The chain combines TRBV28 with TRBJ1-2, with TRBD1 identical over 7 bases. This CDR3 comprises 11 residues. V was clipped by 8 bases and J by 7 bases; unmatched bases: 4. CDR1 MDHEN and CDR2 SYDVKM come from the germline V gene. The CDR3 region is CASSTGVGYTF. In DNA form, the CDR3 reads TGTGCCAGCTCAACAGGGGTTGGCTACACCTTC.

The J gene is TRBJ1-6, the V gene TRBV24-1, with D tentatively TRBD1 (5 bases). The CDR3 sequence is 14 residues long. Trimming shortened V by 12 bases and J by 10 bases, and 21 bases separated the two germline ends. Germline CDR1 is KGHDR and CDR2 is SFDVKD. The CDR3 DNA is TGTGCCTCCAATTACGGGGGAGTATGGTCACCCCTCCACTTT. Its translation is CASNYGGVWSPLHF.

This clone has a single count. The CDR3 coding sequence is TGTGCCAGCAGCCAAGATCCAGACAGGGGGCGCTTCTATGGCTACACCTTC. This gives the protein CASSQDPDRGRFYGYTF. The gene calls are TRBV3-1 (or the pseudogene TRBV3-2) and TRBJ1-2, with 10 bases aligning to TRBD1. The CDR3 length is 17 residues. After removal of 0 bases from V and 4 bases from J, the junction contained 8 bases not matched to a gene. Germline CDR1 LGHDT, CDR2 YNNKEL (reference sequence).

Comment on this clone: Other DNA sequences in this sample translate to the same CDR3. The V and J genes are TRBV19 and TRBJ2-3, with TRBD2 matching over 12 bases. This CDR3 is built from 15 residues. Germline CDR1 and CDR2: LNHDA and SQIVND (reference sequence). After removal of 5 bases from V and 4 bases from J, the junction contained 4 bases not matched to a gene. The CDR3 loop is CASSPTSGGSDTQYF. CDR3 bases: TGTGCCAGTAGTCCGACTAGCGGGGGCTCAGATACGCAGTATTTT.

The rearrangement links TRBV6-2 or TRBV6-3 to TRBJ1-4; TRBD1 might be the D (6 bases). Trimming took 5 bases from V and 7 from J, leaving 14 bases between them. This CDR3 has 14 amino acids. The germline CDR1 and CDR2 sequences are MNHEY and SVGEGT. The CDR3 is CASSHRAQLEKLFF. In DNA, the CDR3 is TGTGCCAGCAGTCACAGGGCCCAACTTGAAAAACTGTTTTTT.

The V and J genes are TRBV7-9 and TRBJ1-2; the D gene is possibly TRBD1 (6 bases). The V and J ends lost 5 bases and 9 bases respectively, with 16 bases between them. The CDR3 has 13 residues. CDR1 is SEHNR, CDR2 FQNEAQ, per germline (reference sequence). The CDR3 spells CASSAQGNQRYTF. CDR3 coding DNA: TGTGCCAGCAGCGCACAGGGAAATCAGCGCTACACCTTC.